This TCR beta chain was identified in a study of control samples from healthy donors and cancer patients. The germline CDR1 and CDR2 sequences are SGHKS and YYEKEE (reference sequence). The CDR3 is 15 residues long. The trim removed 4 bases at V and 0 bases at J, leaving 3 bases unmatched. The protocol was immunoSEQ multiplex PCR, while the TCRdb copy is restricted to in-frame clones and leaves out a portion. The sample has 15,000 to 19,000 clones, around 87% seen once. The chain uses TRBV5-5 and TRBJ1-1; TRBD1 matches at 10 bases. Sequencing was carried out using PBMCs. This TCR came from a woman aged 70-85 years with colorectal cancer. The chain's CDR3 is CASSRDRGMNTEAFF. DNA of the CDR3: TGTGCCAGCAGCCGGGACAGGGGCATGAACACTGAAGCTTTCTTT.